These 11 T cell receptor beta chains were sequenced from one sample in a study of T cells expressing NK-cell markers. One entry per CDR3 protein, without DNA, is what TCRdb gives after re-calling the 5' RACE reads. The listing contains 500,000 or so distinct CDR3 sequences. Sample: blood T cells: a sorted CD56 or NKG2C T cell subset, CD4+ or CD8+ T cells, or bulk PBMC T cells (not recorded which). Receptors were obtained from a man aged 18 to 30 in good health.

This sequence joins TRBV14 and TRBJ2-1; the D call from TCRdb, TRBD2, cannot be confirmed without DNA. Germline loops: CDR1 SGHDN, CDR2 FVKESK. CDR3 size: 14 residues. CDR3 protein: CASSQAGTTSEQFF.

This sequence joins TRBV12-3 or TRBV12-4 and TRBJ2-1. The CDR3 has 12 amino acids. The CDR3 spells CASTHSYGEQFF.

CDR3 sequence: CASSYPELSRYGGQGFYEQYF. The chain couples TRBV6-2 or TRBV6-3 to TRBJ2-7; TCRdb indicates TRBD1, and absent DNA this call remains unverified. The CDR3 loop spans 21 amino acids. The V gene's germline CDR1 is MNHEY and CDR2 SVGEGT.

The chain carries TRBV7-8 and TRBJ2-5; TCRdb selects TRBD2, and the lack of DNA leaves this call unchecked. The CDR3 is 16 residues long. The V gene's germline CDR1 is SGHVS and CDR2 FQNEAQ. The chain's CDR3 is CASSLAGGTRQETQYF.

The chain links TRBV12-3 or TRBV12-4 to TRBJ2-1; the TCRdb call, TRBD2, lacks DNA for checking. The CDR3 sequence is 13 residues long. The CDR3 sequence is CASSLHSDLGQFF.

V and J are TRBV24-1 and TRBJ2-1; without DNA, the TCRdb call of TRBD1 cannot be checked. The CDR3 runs 15 residues. Germline CDR1 and CDR2: KGHDR and SFDVKD. The CDR3 reads CATSDKEGANNEQFF.

The rearrangement uses TRBV5-6 and TRBJ2-5; no DNA is available, so the TRBD1 call from TCRdb remains unchecked. Germline loops: CDR1 SGHDT, CDR2 YYEEEE. This CDR3 spans 15 amino acids. The CDR3 spells CASSLRGQGQETQYF. Together with reference TRBV5-6 and TRBJ2-5, the CDR3 gives the full variable domain: DAGVTQSPTHLIKTRGQQVTLRCSPKSGHDTVSWYQQALGQGPQFIFQYYEEEERQRGNFPDRFSGHQFPNYSSELNVNALLLGDSALYLCASSLRGQGQETQYFGPGTRLLVL.

The gene calls are TRBV4-2 and TRBJ2-3; the D call from TCRdb, TRBD2, cannot be confirmed without DNA. The CDR3 length is 16 residues. Germline V gene data show CDR1 as LGHNA and CDR2 as YNFKEQ. The CDR3: CASSQEASGFVDTQYF.

The chain joins TRBV29-1 to TRBJ1-1. The CDR3 runs 15 residues. Germline CDR1 is SQVTM and CDR2 is ANQGSEA. The CDR3 loop reads CSVEDREIKNTEAFF. The entire variable domain, with the rest obtained from reference TRBV29-1 and TRBJ1-1, is as follows: SAVISQKPSRDICQRGTSLTIQCQVDSQVTMMFWYRQQPGQSLTLIATANQGSEATYESGFVIDKFPISRPNLTFSTLTVSNMSPEDSSIYLCSVEDREIKNTEAFFGQGTRLTVV.

This chain's CDR3 is CASNGEGKTQYF. The chain is built from TRBV5-1 and TRBJ2-5. CDR1 SGHRS and CDR2 YFSETQ come from the germline V gene. The CDR3 is made up of 12 amino acids.

This chain connects TRBV12-3 or TRBV12-4 to TRBJ1-2. CDR3 length: 17 amino acids. This CDR3 is CASSFFVGGWTAEGYTF.